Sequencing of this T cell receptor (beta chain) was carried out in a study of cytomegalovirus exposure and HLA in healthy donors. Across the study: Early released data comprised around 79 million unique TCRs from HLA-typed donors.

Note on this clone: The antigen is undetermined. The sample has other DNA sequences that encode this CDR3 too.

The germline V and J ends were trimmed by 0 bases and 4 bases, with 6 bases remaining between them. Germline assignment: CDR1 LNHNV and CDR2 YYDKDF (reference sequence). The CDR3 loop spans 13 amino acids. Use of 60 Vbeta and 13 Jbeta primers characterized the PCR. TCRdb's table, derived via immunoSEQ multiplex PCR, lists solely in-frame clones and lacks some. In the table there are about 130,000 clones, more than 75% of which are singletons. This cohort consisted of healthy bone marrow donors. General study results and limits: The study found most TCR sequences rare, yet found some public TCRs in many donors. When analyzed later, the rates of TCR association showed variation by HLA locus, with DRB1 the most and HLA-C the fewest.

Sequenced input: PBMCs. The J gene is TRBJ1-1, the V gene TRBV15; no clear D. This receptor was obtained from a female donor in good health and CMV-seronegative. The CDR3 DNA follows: TGTGCCACCAGCAGAGATCTTGTCACTGAAGCTTTCTTT. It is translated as CATSRDLVTEAFF.